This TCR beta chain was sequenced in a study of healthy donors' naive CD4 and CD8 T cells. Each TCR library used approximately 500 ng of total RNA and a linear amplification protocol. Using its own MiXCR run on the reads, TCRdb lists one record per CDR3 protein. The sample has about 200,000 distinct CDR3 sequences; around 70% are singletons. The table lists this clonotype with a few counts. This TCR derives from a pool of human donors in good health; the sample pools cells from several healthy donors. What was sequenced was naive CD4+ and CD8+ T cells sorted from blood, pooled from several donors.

This CDR3 is CSVDRPATDTQYF. The CDR3 nucleotides are TGCAGCGTTGATCGGCCAGCCACAGATACGCAGTATTTT. The chain has TRBV29-1 and TRBJ2-3; D unresolved. The CDR3 has 13 residues. Germline V gives CDR1 SQVTM, CDR2 ANQGSEA. Between the trimmed V and J ends, which lost 3 bases and 2 bases, there was a span of 9 bases.